This entry concerns a single TCR beta chain. What it binds is not known. A read error may be the cause here, since a much bigger clone is one base away. All donors were healthy HIV-negative adults lacking recent acute infections or vaccinations. This specimen belongs to a study of shared clonotypes between healthy human individuals. J gave up 3 bases and V 3 bases, and 3 bases lay outside the gene matches. The CDR3 sequence is 14 residues long. Germline CDR1 KGHSH, CDR2 LQKENI. General study results and limits: Blood alone was sampled, and tissue repertoires likely differ.

Original processing methods: Owing to the provision of junction-only sequences devoid of quality scores by immunoSEQ, filtering differed. Repertoires were generated with immunoSEQ multiplex PCR, while TCRdb's copy carries only in-frame clones and drops some. D and trimming were read from the DNA, whereas the V and J calls and clone size are those reported in that table. The data contain some 530,000 clones, 81% of them singletons. The sample taken for sequencing was PBMCs. The TCR sequence derives from a woman between 40 and 50 years old in good health. Some clones in this sample may be carry-over from other donors' samples. The genes are TRBV18 and TRBJ2-3, with 7 bases fitting TRBD2. The CDR3: CASSPAGVTDTQYF. In nucleotides, the CDR3 is TGTGCCAGCTCACCGGCGGGGGTAACAGATACGCAGTATTTT.